What follows are 11 T cell receptor beta chains derived from one specimen sequenced in a study of T cell responses to AZD1222 COVID-19 vaccine. Produced via immunoSEQ multiplex PCR; TCRdb's table is partial and in-frame only. The sample lists more than 70,000 clones; nearly 90% were seen once. Sequences were derived from peripheral blood, sampled 28 days after the second AZD1222 dose. These receptors were obtained from an adult who received the AZD1222 COVID-19 vaccine.

V and J are TRBV6-2 or TRBV6-3 and TRBJ2-1; D possibly matches TRBD1 or TRBD2 (5 bases each). Looked up from germline, CDR1 is MNHEY and CDR2 is SVGEGT. Trimming removed 3 bases at V and 5 bases at J, with 8 bases between. This CDR3 comprises 13 residues. For the CDR3, the DNA is TGTGCCAGCAGTTATCGAGGGGACAATGAGCAGTTCTTC. The encoded protein is CASSYRGDNEQFF.

The genes are TRBV5-5 and TRBJ2-3; no clear D. This CDR3 spans 14 amino acids. The V gene's germline CDR1 is SGHKS and CDR2 YYEKEE (reference sequence). V was cut by 4 bases and J by 4 bases, with 13 bases left in between. The CDR3 is CASSPFLWADTQYF. DNA for the CDR3: TGTGCCAGCAGCCCATTCCTTTGGGCAGATACGCAGTATTTT. The whole variable domain, remainder taken from reference TRBV5-5 and TRBJ2-3, is DAGVTQSPTHLIKTRGQQVTLRCSPISGHKSVSWYQQVLGQGPQFIFQYYEKEERGRGNFPDRFSARQFPNYSSELNVNALLLGDSALYLCASSPFLWADTQYFGPGTRLTVL.

The CDR3 loop is CASSGAPGTGGHEQFF. CDR3 nucleotides: TGTGCCAGCAGTGGGGCCCCCGGGACAGGGGGGCATGAGCAGTTCTTC. The chain combines TRBV25-1 with TRBJ2-1, with 11 bases aligning to TRBD1. The J segment lost 8 bases and the V segment lost 4 bases, leaving 10 bases of the junction unmatched. Per the germline V gene, CDR1 is MGHDK and CDR2 is SYGVNS. The CDR3 runs 16 residues.

The chain combines TRBV7-8 with TRBJ2-7, with TRBD1 identical over 7 bases. From germline, CDR1 is SGHVS and CDR2 FQNEAQ. The CDR3 extends over 13 amino acids. With 1 base clipped from V and 5 bases from J, the junction kept 2 bases outside the gene matches. The CDR3 DNA reads as TGTGCCAGCAGCTTAGACAGGGGCAACGAGCAGTACTTC. It translates to CASSLDRGNEQYF. Complete variable domain (other parts from reference TRBV7-8 and TRBJ2-7): GAGVSQSPRYKVAKRGQDVALRCDPISGHVSLFWYQQALGQGPEFLTYFQNEAQLDKSGLPSDRFFAERPEGSVSTLKIQRTQQEDSAVYLCASSLDRGNEQYFGPGTRLTVT.

The chain combines TRBV7-9 with TRBJ1-3; TRBD1 might be the D (6 bases). Trimming removed 2 bases from V and 2 bases from J, with 16 bases in between. This CDR3 has 17 residues. The germline gives CDR1 SEHNR, CDR2 FQNEAQ (reference sequence). The CDR3 DNA reads TGTGCCAGCAGCTTAAGCAGCGGGGGGCCCGCTGGAAACACCATATATTTT. As protein: CASSLSSGGPAGNTIYF.

The rearrangement joins TRBV28 to TRBJ1-1, with D uncertain. Germline V CDR1 and CDR2: MDHEN, SYDVKM. V was clipped by 2 bases and J by 4 bases, with 11 bases between them. The CDR3 spans 14 residues. The CDR3 DNA reads as TGTGCCAGCAGTTTACCCGACCCCGGCACTGAAGCTTTCTTT. It specifies CASSLPDPGTEAFF.

V usage is TRBV30 and J usage is TRBJ2-3; no clear D. The CDR3 is 12 amino acids. The germline V gene has CDR1 GTSNPN and CDR2 SVGIG (reference sequence). Deletions cut 4 bases from V and 2 bases from J, with 7 bases between. Here the CDR3 reads CAWTAITDTQYF. The CDR3 DNA sequence: TGTGCCTGGACAGCAATCACAGATACGCAGTATTTT.

The chain carries TRBV12-3 or TRBV12-4 and TRBJ1-1; TRBD1 might be the D (6 bases). This CDR3 has 13 residues. The V end lost 6 bases, the J end lost 5 bases, and 13 bases lay between the germline ends. CDR3 DNA sequence: TGTGCCAGCAGCAGCAGGGGAGGGACTGAAGCTTTCTTT. Protein product: CASSSRGGTEAFF.

The CDR3 nucleotides are TGTGCCAGCAGCCTCACATGGGACACTGAAGCTTTCTTT. This gives the protein CASSLTWDTEAFF. V and J are TRBV12-3 or TRBV12-4 and TRBJ1-1; D unclear. V gave up 6 bases and J gave up 3 bases, with 11 bases separating them. The CDR3 spans 13 residues.

This rearrangement joins TRBV5-4 to TRBJ2-5; 7 bases are shared with TRBD2. This CDR3 has 14 residues. Germline assignment: CDR1 SGHNT and CDR2 YYREEE (reference sequence). CDR3 DNA: TGTGCTTGCGGCCCAGCGGGACTACAAGAGACCCAGTACTTC. Protein sequence: CACGPAGLQETQYF.

The chain couples TRBV28 to TRBJ1-3; D is perhaps TRBD1 (6 bases). The CDR3 loop spans 15 amino acids. Trimming removed 6 bases from V and 3 bases from J, with 15 bases in between. In germline, CDR1 is MDHEN, CDR2 SYDVKM. CDR3 sequence (DNA): TGTGCCAGCAGATCCCGGGGGGCTTTTGGAAACACCATATATTTT. This translates into CASRSRGAFGNTIYF.